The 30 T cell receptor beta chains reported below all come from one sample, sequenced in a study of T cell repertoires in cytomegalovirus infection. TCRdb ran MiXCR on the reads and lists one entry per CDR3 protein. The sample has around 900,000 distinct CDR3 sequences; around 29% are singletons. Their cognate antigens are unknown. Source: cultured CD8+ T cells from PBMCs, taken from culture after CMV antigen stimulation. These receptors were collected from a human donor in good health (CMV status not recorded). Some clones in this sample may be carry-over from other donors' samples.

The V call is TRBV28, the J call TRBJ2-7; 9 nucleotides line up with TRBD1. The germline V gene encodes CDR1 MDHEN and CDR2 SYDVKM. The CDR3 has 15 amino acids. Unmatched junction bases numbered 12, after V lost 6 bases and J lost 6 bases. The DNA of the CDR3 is TGTGCCAGCAGCTCCCAGACAGGGGGTTCGGGCGAGCAGTACGTC. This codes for CASSSQTGGSGEQYV.

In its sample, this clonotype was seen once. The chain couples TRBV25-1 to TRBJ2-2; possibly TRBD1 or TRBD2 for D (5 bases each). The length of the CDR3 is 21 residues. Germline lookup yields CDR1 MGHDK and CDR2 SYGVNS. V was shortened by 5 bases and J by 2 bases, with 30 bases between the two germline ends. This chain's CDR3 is CASSNPGLSDRHEPNTGELFF. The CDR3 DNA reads TGTGCCAGCAGTAATCCGGGGCTAAGCGACCGTCACGAACCAAACACCGGGGAGCTGTTTTTT.

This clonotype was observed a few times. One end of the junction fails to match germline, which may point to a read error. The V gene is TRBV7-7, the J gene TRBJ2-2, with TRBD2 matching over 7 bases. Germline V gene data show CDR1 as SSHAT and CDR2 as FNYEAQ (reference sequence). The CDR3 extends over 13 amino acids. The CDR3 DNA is TGTGCTAGCAGCTACCAAGCGGGGGGGGAGCTGTTTTTT. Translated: CASSYQAGGELFF.

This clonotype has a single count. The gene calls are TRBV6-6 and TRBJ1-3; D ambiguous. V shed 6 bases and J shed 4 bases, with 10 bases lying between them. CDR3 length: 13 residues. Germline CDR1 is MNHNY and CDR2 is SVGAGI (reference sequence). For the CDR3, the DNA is TGTGCCAGCAGCTACGGGTTCGGAAACACCATATATTTT. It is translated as CASSYGFGNTIYF.

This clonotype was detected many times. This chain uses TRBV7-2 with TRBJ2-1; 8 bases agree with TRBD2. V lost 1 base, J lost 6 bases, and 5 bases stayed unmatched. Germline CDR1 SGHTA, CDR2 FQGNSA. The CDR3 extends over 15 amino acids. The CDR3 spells CASSLVSGGSNEQFF. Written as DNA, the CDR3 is TGTGCCAGCAGCTTAGTGAGCGGGGGTAGCAATGAGCAGTTCTTC.

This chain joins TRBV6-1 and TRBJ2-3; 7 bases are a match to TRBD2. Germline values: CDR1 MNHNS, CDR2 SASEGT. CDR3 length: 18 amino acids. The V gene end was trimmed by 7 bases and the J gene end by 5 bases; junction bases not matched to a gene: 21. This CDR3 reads CASNGPLWNGGMGDTQYF. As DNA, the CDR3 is TGTGCCAGCAATGGCCCTCTATGGAACGGGGGGATGGGAGATACGCAGTATTTT.

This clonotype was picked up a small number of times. The CDR3 loop is CASSLEPPGYTF. CDR3 nucleotide sequence: TGTGCCAGCAGTTTAGAGCCGCCTGGCTACACCTTC. The gene calls are TRBV12-3 or TRBV12-4 and TRBJ1-2; no clear D. Trimming took 1 base from V and 7 from J, leaving 7 bases between them. The CDR3 is 12 amino acids.

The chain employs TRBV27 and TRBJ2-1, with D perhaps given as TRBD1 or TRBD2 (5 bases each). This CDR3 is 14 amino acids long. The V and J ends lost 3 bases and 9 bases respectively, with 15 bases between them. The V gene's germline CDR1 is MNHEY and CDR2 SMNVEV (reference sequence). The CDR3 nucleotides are TGTGCCAGCAGTTTTGTCTCTCGGGGCGCTGAGCAGTTCTTC. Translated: CASSFVSRGAEQFF.

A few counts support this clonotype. The CDR3: CASSSARVPPLYEQYF. CDR3 in DNA: TGTGCCAGCAGCTCCGCAAGAGTCCCACCCCTTTACGAGCAGTACTTC. The V call is TRBV7-9, the J call TRBJ2-7, with no clear D. Germline values: CDR1 SEHNR, CDR2 FQNEAQ (reference sequence). With 4 bases removed from V and 4 bases from J, the gap between germline ends came to 20 bases. This CDR3 is built from 16 residues.

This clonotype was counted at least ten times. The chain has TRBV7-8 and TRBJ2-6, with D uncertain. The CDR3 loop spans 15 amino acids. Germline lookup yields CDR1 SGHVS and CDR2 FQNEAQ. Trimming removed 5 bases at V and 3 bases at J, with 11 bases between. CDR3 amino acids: CASSTFRNGANVLTF. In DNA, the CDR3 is TGTGCCAGCAGCACTTTTAGAAATGGGGCCAACGTCCTGACTTTC.

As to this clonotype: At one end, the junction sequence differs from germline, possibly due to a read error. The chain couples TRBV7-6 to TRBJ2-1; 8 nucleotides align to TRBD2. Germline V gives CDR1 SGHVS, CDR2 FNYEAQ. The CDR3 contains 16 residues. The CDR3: CASSPLAGSFRNEQFF. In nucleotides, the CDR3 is TGTGCTAGCAGCCCGTTAGCGGGGTCTTTTCGAAATGAGCAGTTCTTC.

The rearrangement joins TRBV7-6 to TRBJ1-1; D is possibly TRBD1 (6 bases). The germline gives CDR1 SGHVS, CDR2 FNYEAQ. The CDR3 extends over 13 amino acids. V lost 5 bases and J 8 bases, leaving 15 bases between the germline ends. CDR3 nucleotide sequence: TGTGCCAGCAGCCGAGAAAGCGGGACAGAAGCTTTCTTT. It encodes CASSRESGTEAFF.

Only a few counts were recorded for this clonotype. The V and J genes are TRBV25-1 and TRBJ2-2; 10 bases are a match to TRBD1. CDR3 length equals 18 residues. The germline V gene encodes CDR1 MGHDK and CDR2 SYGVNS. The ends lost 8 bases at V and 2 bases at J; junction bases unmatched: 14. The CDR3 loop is CASQRDRGFAPNTGELFF. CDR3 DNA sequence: TGTGCCAGCCAAAGGGACAGGGGATTCGCACCAAACACCGGGGAGCTGTTTTTT. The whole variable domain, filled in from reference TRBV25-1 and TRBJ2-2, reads EADIYQTPRYLVIGTGKKITLECSQTMGHDKMYWYQQDPGMELHLIHYSYGVNSTEKGDLSSESTVSRIRTEHFPLTLESARPSHTSQYLCASQRDRGFAPNTGELFFGEGSRLTVL.

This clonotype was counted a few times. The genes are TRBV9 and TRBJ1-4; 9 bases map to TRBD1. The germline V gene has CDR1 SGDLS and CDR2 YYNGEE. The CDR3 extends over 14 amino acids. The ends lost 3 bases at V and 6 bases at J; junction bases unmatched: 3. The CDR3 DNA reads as TGTGCCAGCAGCGAACAGGGGGCCGATGAAAAACTGTTTTTT. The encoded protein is CASSEQGADEKLFF.

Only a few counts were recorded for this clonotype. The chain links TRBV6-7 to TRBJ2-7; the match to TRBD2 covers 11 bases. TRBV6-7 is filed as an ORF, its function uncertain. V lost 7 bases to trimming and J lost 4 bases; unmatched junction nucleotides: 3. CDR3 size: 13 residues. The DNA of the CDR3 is TGTGCCAGCAATAGCGGGGGGGCTTACGAGCAGTACTTC. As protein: CASNSGGAYEQYF.

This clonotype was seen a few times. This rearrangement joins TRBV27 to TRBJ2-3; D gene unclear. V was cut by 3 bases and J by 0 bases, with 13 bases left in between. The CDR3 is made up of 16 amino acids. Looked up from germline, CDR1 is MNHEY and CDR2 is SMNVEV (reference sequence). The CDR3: CASSFHEDLSTDTQYF. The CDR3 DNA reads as TGTGCCAGCAGTTTTCACGAAGACCTAAGCACAGATACGCAGTATTTT.

CDR3 nucleotide sequence: TGTGCCAGCAGTTACTCGGCGCTGGGCTACAATGAGCAGTTCTTC. Protein sequence: CASSYSALGYNEQFF. This sequence joins TRBV6-6 and TRBJ2-1; D call uncertain. The ends were cut back, 0 bases at V and 3 bases at J, with 9 bases in the middle. Germline-derived CDR1 and CDR2 are MNHNY and SVGAGI (reference sequence). There are 15 residues in the CDR3.

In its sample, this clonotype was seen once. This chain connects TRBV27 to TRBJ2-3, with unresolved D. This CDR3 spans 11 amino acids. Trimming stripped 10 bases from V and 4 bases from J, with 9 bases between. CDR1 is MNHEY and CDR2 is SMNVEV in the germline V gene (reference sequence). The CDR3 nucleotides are TGTGCCACCGCTTGGGCAGATACGCAGTATTTT. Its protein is CATAWADTQYF.

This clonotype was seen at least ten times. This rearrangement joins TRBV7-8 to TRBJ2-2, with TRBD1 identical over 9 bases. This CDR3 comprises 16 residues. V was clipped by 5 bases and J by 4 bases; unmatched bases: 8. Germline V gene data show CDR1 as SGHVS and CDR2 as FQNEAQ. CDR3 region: CASSHYRGQATGELFF. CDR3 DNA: TGTGCCAGCAGCCACTACAGGGGGCAGGCCACCGGGGAGCTGTTTTTT.

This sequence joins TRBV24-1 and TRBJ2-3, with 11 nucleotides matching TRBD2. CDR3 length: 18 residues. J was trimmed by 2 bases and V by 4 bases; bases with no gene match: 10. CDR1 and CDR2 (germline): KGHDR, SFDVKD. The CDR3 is CATSEPTSGNPLTDTQYF. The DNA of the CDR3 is TGTGCCACCAGTGAACCGACTAGCGGGAACCCGCTCACAGATACGCAGTATTTT.

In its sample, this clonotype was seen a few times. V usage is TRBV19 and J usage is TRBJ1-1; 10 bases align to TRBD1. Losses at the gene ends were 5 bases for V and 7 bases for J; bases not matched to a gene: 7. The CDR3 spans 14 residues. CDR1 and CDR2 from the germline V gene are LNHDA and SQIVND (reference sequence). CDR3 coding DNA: TGTGCCAGTAGTCCGCGGGACAGGGGAAGTGAAGCTTTCTTT. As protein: CASSPRDRGSEAFF.

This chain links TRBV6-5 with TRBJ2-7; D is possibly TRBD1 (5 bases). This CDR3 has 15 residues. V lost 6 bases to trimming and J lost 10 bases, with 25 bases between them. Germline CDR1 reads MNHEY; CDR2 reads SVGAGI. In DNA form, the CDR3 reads TGTGCCAGCAGCTCTCCATTGGACACTGCTACGAAACAGTACTTC. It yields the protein CASSSPLDTATKQYF.

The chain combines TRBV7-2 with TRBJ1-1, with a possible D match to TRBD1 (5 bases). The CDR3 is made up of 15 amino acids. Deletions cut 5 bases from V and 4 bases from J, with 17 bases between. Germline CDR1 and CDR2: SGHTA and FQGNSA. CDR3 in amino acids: CASSAQDRYLTEAFF. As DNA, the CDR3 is TGTGCCAGCAGCGCACAAGACAGATACCTCACTGAAGCTTTCTTT. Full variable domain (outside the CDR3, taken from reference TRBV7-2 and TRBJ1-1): GAGVSQSPSNKVTEKGKDVELRCDPISGHTALYWYRQSLGQGLEFLIYFQGNSAPDKSGLPSDRFSAERTGGSVSTLTIQRTQQEDSAVYLCASSAQDRYLTEAFFGQGTRLTVV.

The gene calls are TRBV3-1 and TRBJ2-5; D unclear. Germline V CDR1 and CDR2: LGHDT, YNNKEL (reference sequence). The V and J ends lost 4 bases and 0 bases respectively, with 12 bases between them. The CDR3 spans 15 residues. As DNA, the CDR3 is TGTGCCAGCAGCCCACCGGGCTCCTACCAAGAGACCCAGTACTTC. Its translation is CASSPPGSYQETQYF.

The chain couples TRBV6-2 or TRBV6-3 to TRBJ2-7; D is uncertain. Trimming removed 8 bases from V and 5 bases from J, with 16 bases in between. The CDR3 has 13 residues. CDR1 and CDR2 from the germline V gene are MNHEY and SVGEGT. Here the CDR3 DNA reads TGTGCCAGCGGCTTAGGTCAAAGGGACGAGCAGTACGTC. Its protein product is CASGLGQRDEQYV.

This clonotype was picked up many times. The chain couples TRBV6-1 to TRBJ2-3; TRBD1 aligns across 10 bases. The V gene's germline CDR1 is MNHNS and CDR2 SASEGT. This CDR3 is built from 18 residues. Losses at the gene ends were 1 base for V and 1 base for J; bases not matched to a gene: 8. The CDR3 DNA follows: TGTGCCAGCAGTGAAGGGATCCGGGACAGGGGACGCACAGATACGCAGTATTTT. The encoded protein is CASSEGIRDRGRTDTQYF.

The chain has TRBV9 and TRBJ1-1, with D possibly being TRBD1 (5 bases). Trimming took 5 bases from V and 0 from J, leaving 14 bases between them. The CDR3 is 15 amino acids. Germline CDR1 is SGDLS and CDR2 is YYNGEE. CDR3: CASSDVGHLNTEAFF. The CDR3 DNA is TGTGCCAGCAGTGACGTCGGACACCTGAACACTGAAGCTTTCTTT. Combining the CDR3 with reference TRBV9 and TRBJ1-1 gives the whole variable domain DSGVTQTPKHLITATGQRVTLRCSPRSGDLSVYWYQQSLDQGLQFLIQYYNGEERAKGNILERFSAQQFPDLHSELNLSSLELGDSALYFCASSDVGHLNTEAFFGQGTRLTVV.

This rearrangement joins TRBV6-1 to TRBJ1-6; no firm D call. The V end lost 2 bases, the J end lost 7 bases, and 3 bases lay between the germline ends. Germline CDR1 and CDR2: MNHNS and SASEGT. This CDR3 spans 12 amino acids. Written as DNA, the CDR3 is TGTGCCAGCAGTGAAAGCAATTCACCCCTCCACTTT. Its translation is CASSESNSPLHF.

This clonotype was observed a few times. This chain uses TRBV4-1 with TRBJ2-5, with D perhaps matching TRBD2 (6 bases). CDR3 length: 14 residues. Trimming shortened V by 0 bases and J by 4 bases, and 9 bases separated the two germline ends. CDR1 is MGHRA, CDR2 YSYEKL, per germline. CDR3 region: CASSQDQGLETQYF. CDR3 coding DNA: TGCGCCAGCAGCCAAGACCAGGGACTAGAGACCCAGTACTTC.

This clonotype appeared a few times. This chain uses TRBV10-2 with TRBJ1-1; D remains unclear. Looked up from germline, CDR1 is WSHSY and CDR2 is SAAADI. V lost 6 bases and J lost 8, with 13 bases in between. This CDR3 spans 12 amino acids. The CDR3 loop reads CASSESRLEAFF. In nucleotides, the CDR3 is TGCGCCAGCAGCGAGAGTCGGTTGGAAGCTTTCTTT.